The 5 T cell receptor beta chains below come from one sample, sequenced in a study of blood T cell repertoires in COVID-19 (TCRdb year 2020). The protocol used for the library was the immunoSEQ multiplex PCR assay. TCRdb holds this immuneACCESS table with in-frame rearrangements only. Some clones are missing; in checked studies, unresolved V genes explain under half, and the rest has no known cause. The table for this sample lists fewer than 110,000 clones; 80% of them were counted only once. Around 4.5% of the sample is held by the ten biggest clonotypes. The sample taken for sequencing was peripheral blood. The receptors stem from a man between 65 and 85 years old with acute or convalescent COVID-19.

This clone was seen a single time. This chain uses TRBV5-8 with TRBJ1-2, with D hard to call. This CDR3 has 12 amino acids. Germline lookup yields CDR1 SGHTS and CDR2 YDEGEE. Trimming cost V 3 bases and J 6 bases, with 9 bases left between them. As DNA, the CDR3 is TGTGCCAGCAGCTCCGTAGCGAATGGCTACACCTTC. This sequence encodes CASSSVANGYTF.

This sequence joins TRBV20-1 and TRBJ1-2, with 7 bases matching TRBD1. V lost 3 bases and J lost 6; bases outside the gene matches: 10. This CDR3 spans 14 amino acids. Germline CDR1 is DFQATT and CDR2 is SNEGSKA (reference sequence). CDR3: CSASSGQERHGYTF. CDR3 bases: TGCAGTGCTAGTTCCGGACAGGAGCGCCATGGCTACACCTTC.

The chain is built from TRBV6-5 and TRBJ2-7, with a possible D match to TRBD1 (6 bases). V was shortened by 6 bases and J by 6 bases, with 18 bases between the two germline ends. Germline values: CDR1 MNHEY, CDR2 SVGAGI. CDR3 size: 14 residues. The CDR3 here is CASSKNRVLREQYF. The CDR3 coding sequence is TGTGCCAGCAGCAAAAACAGGGTACTGCGCGAGCAGTACTTC.

The genes are TRBV13 and TRBJ1-5; possibly TRBD1 for D (5 bases). Germline lookup yields CDR1 PRHDT and CDR2 FYEKMQ (reference sequence). The CDR3 length is 15 residues. V was trimmed by 0 bases and J by 4 bases, leaving 10 bases between them. The CDR3 region has the DNA TGTGCCAGCAGCTTAGGCCTAAGACAGAATCAGCCCCAGCATTTT. It encodes CASSLGLRQNQPQHF.

In this sample, this clone turned up once. The gene calls are TRBV6-5 and TRBJ2-3, with 9 nucleotides matching TRBD2. The CDR3 totals 15 residues. The germline V gene has CDR1 MNHEY and CDR2 SVGAGI. Trimming took 4 bases from V and 6 from J; bases not matched to a gene: 8. CDR3 DNA: TGTGCCAGCAGTTTCGGCGGGGGGGCCAGGGATACGCAGTATTTT. Translated, it gives CASSFGGGARDTQYF.